This T cell receptor beta chain was profiled in a study of blood T cell repertoires in COVID-19. Whole-study context: Material from acute and convalescent COVID-19 was sourced from the United States, Italy and Spain.

Germline trimming cut 0 bases from V and 2 bases from J; bases unmatched to any gene: 4. The length of the CDR3 is 18 residues. Germline V gene data show CDR1 as MNHEY and CDR2 as SVGEGT. This clone was observed many times. Source study methods: Counts of nucleated cells, estimated from reference gene primer amplification, were obtained. This table comes from immunoSEQ multiplex PCR, and its TCRdb copy is limited to in-frame clones, with some not included. V, J and clone size are taken as reported in that table, and D and trimming were inferred from the DNA itself. The sample has a few hundred thousand clones, 86% seen once.

The TCR comes from a young man with active or convalescent COVID-19. The chain recombines TRBV6-2 or TRBV6-3 with TRBJ2-2; 12 bases match TRBD2. Sequenced sample: peripheral blood. The CDR3 coding sequence is TGTGCCAGCAGTTACTCCCTAGCGGGGGGGCAAAACACCGGGGAGCTGTTTTTT. The encoded protein is CASSYSLAGGQNTGELFF.